This T cell receptor beta chain was identified during a study of blood T cells in healthy people across ages. Trimming removed 8 bases from V and 4 bases from J, with 14 bases in between. Germline CDR1 MNHEY, CDR2 SMNVEV (reference sequence). The CDR3 has 13 amino acids. This clonotype was recorded once. A J-beta primer mix and a sample-barcoded 5' primer were used in a second PCR of about 7 to 12 cycles. Each sample yielded at least 3 million CDR3-containing paired-end reads. TCRdb itself ran the 5' RACE reads through MiXCR, one entry per CDR3 protein. The sample records hundreds of thousands of distinct CDR3 sequences, less than 40% being singletons.

The origin of this receptor is a woman of 80 years or more in good health. Specimen: blood. The rearrangement joins TRBV27 to TRBJ1-2; D ambiguous. CDR3 protein: CASGYQTGYGYTF. The CDR3 DNA follows: TGTGCCAGCGGATATCAAACTGGCTATGGCTACACCTTC.